The clone carrying this T cell receptor beta chain was seen a few times. Produced via immunoSEQ multiplex PCR; TCRdb's table is partial and in-frame only. The table records 150,000 to 200,000 clones, roughly 84% of them present only once. This sample is part of a study of cytomegalovirus exposure and HLA in healthy donors. Looked up from germline, CDR1 is SQVTM and CDR2 is ANQGSEA. V was pared by 8 bases and J by 8 bases, with 20 bases between. This CDR3 comprises 13 residues. The chain links TRBV29-1 to TRBJ2-3, with unresolved D. Sequencing used PBMCs. The origin of this receptor is a woman aged 25 to 39 in good health and CMV-seropositive. The CDR3 loop reads CSMVASVRGTQYF. The CDR3 nucleotides read TGCAGCATGGTGGCCTCGGTTCGCGGTACGCAGTATTTT.